Listed below are T cell receptor beta chains from one sample, sequenced in a study of human T cells and chemical hapten exposure. TCRdb ran MiXCR on the RACE reads and lists one entry per CDR3 protein. This table holds about 93,000 distinct CDR3 sequences, 7.5% to 9.5% found once. This specimen was whole blood, taken in connection with sensitization to the hapten diphenylcyclopropenone (DPC). All receptors derive from a man in his forties with alopecia areata. Some clones in this sample may be carry-over from other donors' samples. The CDR3 runs from the conserved cysteine through the conserved F or W. The D gene is left open where the match is weak.

d_call j_call v_call cdr3_aa
. TRBJ1-3 TRBV7-9 CASSLGRGSSGNTIYF
. TRBJ2-6 TRBV7-9 CASSRRTVVSGANVLTF
. TRBJ2-3 TRBV10-3 CRDRGCADTQYF
. TRBJ2-2 TRBV4-3 CASSQDLGTNTGELFF
. TRBJ1-1 TRBV29-1 CSVEEHPNMNTEAFF
TRBD1 TRBJ2-1 TRBV7-2 CASSLVSDRGNEQFF
. TRBJ1-5 TRBV20-1 CSASDSNSNQPQHF
TRBD2 TRBJ2-2 TRBV19 CASSVDSGRFSGEPFF
. TRBJ1-2 TRBV20-1 CSARETAYGYTF
. TRBJ2-7 TRBV30 CACKGQTSSYEQYF
TRBD2 TRBJ2-7 TRBV28 CASTPGLAGGYEQYF
TRBD1 TRBJ1-4 TRBV28 CASSSRGLREKLFF
. TRBJ1-1 TRBV27 CASILNTEAFF
. TRBJ2-3 TRBV20-1 CSAGVMSTDTQYF
TRBD1 TRBJ2-5 TRBV12-3/TRBV12-4 CASRRQGRETQYF
. TRBJ2-1 TRBV20-1 CSARDFSSYNEQFF
TRBD1 TRBJ1-5 TRBV29-1 CSVGDSSNQPQHF
. TRBJ2-4 TRBV12-3/TRBV12-4 CASSSVGLGIQYF
. TRBJ2-2 TRBV21-1 CASSNWWTAGELFF
. TRBJ2-3 TRBV15 CATSRVPNARTDTQYF
. TRBJ2-5 TRBV7-8 CASSPPARGTQYF
TRBD2 TRBJ2-1 TRBV15 CATSRERGGQSEQFF
. TRBJ2-7 TRBV5-6 CASSLFQTYEQYF
. TRBJ1-5 TRBV4-3 CASSQTARGFGSNQPQHF
. TRBJ2-5 TRBV9 CASSVGGIETQYF
. TRBJ2-1 TRBV12-3/TRBV12-4 CASSPFLPPGDEQFF
. TRBJ2-1 TRBV5-1 CASIGSHLPNEQFF
. TRBJ2-4 TRBV24-1 CATSDPVLGNIQYF